The next 28 T cell receptor beta chains were all read from a single sample in a study of cytomegalovirus exposure and HLA in healthy donors (dated by TCRdb to 2017 to 2019). Library creation used the immunoSEQ multiplex PCR assay. For the multiplex PCR, a mixture combining 60 forward primers for TCR Vbeta segments and 13 reverse primers for TCR Jbeta segments was used. TCRdb provides this immuneACCESS table in a form limited to in-frame rearrangements. Some clones are lacking; in checked studies, under half of them reflect an unresolved V gene, and why the rest are absent is not known. For this sample there are over 150,000 clones; about 82% appear just once. 1% of the sample is held by the ten biggest clonotypes. The source material was PBMCs. The receptors stem from a woman aged 50 to 65 in good health and CMV-seropositive.

This chain joins TRBV7-3 and TRBJ2-7, with 8 bases lining up with TRBD2. The CDR3 is 14 residues long. The V gene end was trimmed by 8 bases and the J gene end by 4 bases; junction bases not matched to a gene: 10. The germline V gene has CDR1 SGHTA and CDR2 FQGTGA. CDR3 in DNA: TGTGCCAGCCCCAGCGGGACTAGAAAATACGAGCAGTACTTC. Protein product: CASPSGTRKYEQYF.

V usage is TRBV5-1 and J usage is TRBJ2-7; 7 positions agree with TRBD1. The CDR3 sequence is 13 residues long. Germline V gene sequence: CDR1 SGHRS, CDR2 YFSETQ. The V gene end was trimmed by 3 bases and the J gene end by 3 bases; junction bases not matched to a gene: 3. CDR3 sequence (DNA): TGCGCCAGCAGCTCCAACAGGGGCTACGAGCAGTACTTC. This translates into CASSSNRGYEQYF.

This chain connects TRBV5-8 to TRBJ1-5; 8 bases match TRBD1. The length of the CDR3 is 15 residues. After removal of 3 bases from V and 4 bases from J, the junction contained 6 bases not matched to a gene. The germline V gene has CDR1 SGHTS and CDR2 YDEGEE. CDR3 nucleotides: TGTGCCAGCAGCTACCGGACAGGGCTGAATCAGCCCCAGCATTTT. Encoded protein: CASSYRTGLNQPQHF. The full variable domain, rest sourced from reference TRBV5-8 and TRBJ1-5, is EAGVTQSPTHLIKTRGQQATLRCSPISGHTSVYWYQQALGLGLQFLLWYDEGEERNRGNFPPRFSGRQFPNYSSELNVNALELEDSALYLCASSYRTGLNQPQHFGDGTRLSIL.

Of note for this clone: Other DNA sequences within the sample encode an identical CDR3. V and J are TRBV7-2 and TRBJ2-5; 9 bases line up with TRBD1. Trimming cost V 3 bases and J 5 bases; bases outside gene matches: 1. The germline CDR1 and CDR2 sequences are SGHTA and FQGNSA. The CDR3 has 13 residues. The CDR3 protein is CASSFGQGETQYF. DNA of the CDR3: TGTGCCAGCAGCTTCGGACAGGGGGAGACCCAGTACTTC.

The chain uses TRBV14 and TRBJ1-1, with a tentative D call TRBD1 (5 bases). V lost 1 base, J lost 1 base, and 16 bases lay in between. The CDR3 has 17 residues. Germline CDR1 and CDR2: SGHDN and FVKESK. The CDR3 is CASSQGGPRRGNTEAFF. CDR3 nucleotides: TGTGCCAGCAGCCAAGGGGGCCCTAGGAGGGGGAACACTGAAGCTTTCTTT.

This chain uses TRBV28 with TRBJ2-2; TRBD2 is a possible D gene (7 bases). Trimming took 7 bases from V and 6 from J, leaving 18 bases between them. The germline V gene encodes CDR1 MDHEN and CDR2 SYDVKM. The CDR3 covers 15 residues. DNA for the CDR3: TGTGCCAGCACCCAAGGGGGGGTGTTGGCCGGGGAGCTGTTTTTT. It specifies CASTQGGVLAGELFF.

Details on this clone: Sequence at one end of the junction differs from germline and may be a read error. The chain joins TRBV28 to TRBJ2-3, with no clear D. The CDR3 covers 12 residues. Germline values: CDR1 MDHEN, CDR2 SYDVKM. This CDR3 reads CASSNSADRQYF. The CDR3 nucleotides are TGTGCCAGCAGTAATTCTGCGGATAGGCAGTATTTT.

V usage is TRBV28 and J usage is TRBJ1-1, with a tentative D call TRBD1 (6 bases). CDR3 size: 15 residues. CDR1 and CDR2 (germline): MDHEN, SYDVKM. Trimming pared 0 bases from V and 3 bases from J, leaving 11 bases between. The DNA of the CDR3 is TGTGCCAGCAGTTTATGGGGTAACAGGGACACTGAAGCTTTCTTT. Translated: CASSLWGNRDTEAFF.

This rearrangement joins TRBV7-9 to TRBJ2-5; TRBD2 agrees at 8 bases. The J call is doubtful: the DNA matches TRBJ2-7 better. The CDR3 is 14 residues long. Germline-derived CDR1 and CDR2 are SEHNR and FQNEAQ (reference sequence). In DNA form, the CDR3 reads TGTGCCAGCAGCCGTAGCGGGAAGTCCTACGAGCAGTACTTC. Its protein product is CASSRSGKSYEQYF.

This clone was detected only a few times. The chain couples TRBV28 to TRBJ1-2, with no clear D. The germline V gene encodes CDR1 MDHEN and CDR2 SYDVKM. V lost 2 bases to trimming and J lost 4 bases, with 11 bases between them. The CDR3 length is 14 residues. The CDR3 loop is CASSLAPRGYGYTF. The CDR3 region has the DNA TGTGCCAGCAGTTTAGCTCCCAGAGGCTATGGCTACACCTTC.

The chain uses TRBV7-2 and TRBJ1-5; D is undetermined. V was pared by 1 base and J by 2 bases, with 12 bases between. The CDR3 contains 16 residues. CDR1 and CDR2 (germline): SGHTA, FQGNSA. For the CDR3, the DNA is TGTGCCAGCAGCTTAGTAGCGCGAGGTGGCAATCAGCCCCAGCATTTT. The encoded protein is CASSLVARGGNQPQHF.

About this clone: Other DNA variants within this sample encode the same CDR3. The chain employs TRBV7-9 and TRBJ1-2; 10 nucleotides match TRBD1. This CDR3 has 18 residues. Trimming took 9 bases from V and 4 from J; bases not matched to a gene: 20. Germline V gene data show CDR1 as SEHNR and CDR2 as FQNEAQ (reference sequence). Here the CDR3 DNA reads TGTGCCAGTAGCACCTGGGGACAGGGGATGGCCTCGGGCTATGGCTACACCTTC. Translated, it gives CASSTWGQGMASGYGYTF.

The genes are TRBV30 and TRBJ1-1; a possible D gene is TRBD1 (6 bases). The CDR3 length is 18 residues. The V gene lost 1 base and the J gene lost 0 bases, with 21 bases spanning the gap. Per the germline V gene, CDR1 is GTSNPN and CDR2 is SVGIG (reference sequence). CDR3 nucleotide sequence: TGTGCCTGGAGTGGAAACAGGGCCAGGCGGGCTATGAACACTGAAGCTTTCTTT. This sequence encodes CAWSGNRARRAMNTEAFF. Using reference TRBV30 and TRBJ1-1 for the parts outside the CDR3, the full variable domain is SQTIHQWPATLVQPVGSPLSLECTVEGTSNPNLYWYRQAAGRGLQLLFYSVGIGQISSEVPQNLSASRPQDRQFILSSKKLLLSDSGFYLCAWSGNRARRAMNTEAFFGQGTRLTVV.

The chain carries TRBV28 and TRBJ1-5, with no clear D. Trimming left V 7 bases short and J 5 bases short, with 15 bases between. The germline V gene has CDR1 MDHEN and CDR2 SYDVKM. This CDR3 contains 14 residues. This CDR3 is CASMIGEYDQPQHF. DNA of the CDR3: TGTGCCAGCATGATCGGGGAGTACGATCAGCCCCAGCATTTT.

The chain couples TRBV19 to TRBJ2-3, with 11 bases that match TRBD2. The germline V gene encodes CDR1 LNHDA and CDR2 SQIVND (reference sequence). Trimming removed 10 bases from V and 2 bases from J; junction bases left unmatched: 5. The CDR3 is 14 amino acids. The CDR3 DNA is TGTGCCACTAGCGGGAGGACTGACACAGATACGCAGTATTTT. This codes for CATSGRTDTDTQYF.

This clone was seen a single time. This sequence joins TRBV29-1 and TRBJ1-4, with D maybe TRBD1 (6 bases). This CDR3 has 12 amino acids. Germline CDR1 is SQVTM and CDR2 is ANQGSEA. V was clipped by 5 bases and J by 6 bases, with 10 bases between them. The DNA for the CDR3 is TGCAGCGTTTTTACAGGGCATGAAAAACTGTTTTTT. Its protein is CSVFTGHEKLFF.

The chain joins TRBV18 to TRBJ2-2; possibly TRBD1 for D (6 bases). Deletions cut 0 bases from V and 2 bases from J, with 10 bases between. Per the germline V gene, CDR1 is KGHSH and CDR2 is LQKENI. CDR3 size: 16 residues. In nucleotides, the CDR3 is TGTGCCAGCTCACCACCGTTGGGGGCTAACACCGGGGAGCTGTTTTTT. Its protein is CASSPPLGANTGELFF.

This clone was found once. The chain combines TRBV5-4 with TRBJ2-1, with D possibly TRBD2 on 7 matching bases. V shed 9 bases and J shed 0 bases, with 19 bases lying between them. CDR3 size: 16 residues. CDR1 is SGHNT and CDR2 is YYREEE in the germline V gene (reference sequence). CDR3 sequence: CAILQGGASSYNEQFF. Here the CDR3 DNA reads TGTGCCATCCTACAAGGGGGGGCCAGCTCCTACAATGAGCAGTTCTTC.

V usage is TRBV28 and J usage is TRBJ2-1; weak D call: TRBD2 (6 bases). Germline lookup yields CDR1 MDHEN and CDR2 SYDVKM. Deletions cut 5 bases from V and 8 bases from J, with 28 bases between. This CDR3 spans 18 amino acids. Here the CDR3 reads CASSAKFMGTPTGDEQFF. CDR3 bases: TGTGCCAGCAGTGCCAAGTTTATGGGGACCCCGACGGGGGATGAGCAGTTCTTC.

The rearrangement links TRBV5-1 to TRBJ2-7; D call uncertain. Trimming removed 4 bases from V and 2 bases from J, with 4 bases in between. The CDR3 extends over 11 amino acids. CDR1 is SGHRS, CDR2 YFSETQ, per germline. CDR3 sequence (DNA): TGCGCCAGCAGCGACACCTACGAGCAGTACTTC. It is translated as CASSDTYEQYF.

The chain recombines TRBV6-5 with TRBJ2-1, with D possibly matching TRBD2 (5 bases). The length of the CDR3 is 13 residues. The germline gives CDR1 MNHEY, CDR2 SVGAGI. Trimming took off 6 bases at V and 10 bases at J, with 16 bases between the two ends. The CDR3 sequence: CASRKDGRREQFF. The CDR3 nucleotides are TGTGCCAGCAGAAAAGATGGACGGAGGGAGCAGTTCTTC.

The chain recombines TRBV28 with TRBJ2-1, with TRBD1 matching 9 bases. Germline V CDR1 and CDR2: MDHEN, SYDVKM. The J segment lost 6 bases and the V segment lost 4 bases, leaving 10 bases of the junction unmatched. The CDR3 is 16 residues long. CDR3 region: CASSWGGTGFRNEQFF. The CDR3 region has the DNA TGTGCCAGCAGTTGGGGGGGGACAGGGTTCCGCAATGAGCAGTTCTTC.

This clone was seen a handful of times. This chain joins TRBV27 and TRBJ2-3; TRBD1 matches 9 bases. This CDR3 is 15 amino acids long. The junction had 8 bases not matched to a gene; V was cut back by 6 bases and J by 4 bases. Germline CDR1 MNHEY, CDR2 SMNVEV (reference sequence). The CDR3 sequence: CASRPWTGEADTQYF. Written as DNA, the CDR3 is TGTGCCAGCAGACCCTGGACAGGGGAGGCAGATACGCAGTATTTT.

V and J are TRBV6-5 and TRBJ2-6; 7 positions match TRBD1. Germline CDR1 is MNHEY and CDR2 is SVGAGI. The CDR3 has 16 residues. Trimming at V came to 2 bases and at J to 5 bases, leaving 6 bases not matched to a gene. The CDR3 region is CASSYTPGQRANVLTF. The CDR3 DNA reads as TGTGCCAGCAGTTACACACCGGGACAGAGGGCCAACGTCCTGACTTTC.

The V and J genes are TRBV7-8 and TRBJ1-6; D remains unclear. Per germline, CDR1 SGHVS and CDR2 FQNEAQ. Trimming stripped 5 bases from V and 6 bases from J, with 14 bases between. This CDR3 comprises 15 residues. The CDR3 DNA reads TGTGCCAGCAGCCCGGGCCTCGAGGGTAATTCACCCCTCCACTTT. This translates into CASSPGLEGNSPLHF. The whole variable domain, filled in from reference TRBV7-8 and TRBJ1-6, reads GAGVSQSPRYKVAKRGQDVALRCDPISGHVSLFWYQQALGQGPEFLTYFQNEAQLDKSGLPSDRFFAERPEGSVSTLKIQRTQQEDSAVYLCASSPGLEGNSPLHFGNGTRLTVT.

This chain links TRBV5-4 with TRBJ2-6; a possible D gene is TRBD1 (6 bases). The CDR3 consists of 15 residues. Trimming removed 3 bases at V and 4 bases at J, with 11 bases between. Germline CDR1 SGHNT, CDR2 YYREEE (reference sequence). The CDR3, as DNA: TGTGCCAGCAGCTATGGACAGTCCGGGGCCAACGTCCTGACTTTC. Its translation: CASSYGQSGANVLTF.

V usage is TRBV5-1 and J usage is TRBJ2-1; possible D gene TRBD2, 5 bases. Deletions cut 4 bases from V and 5 bases from J, with 16 bases between. This CDR3 contains 15 residues. Looked up from germline, CDR1 is SGHRS and CDR2 is YFSETQ. CDR3 region: CASSPPSYLDNEQFF. DNA for the CDR3: TGCGCCAGCAGCCCACCTAGCTACCTAGACAATGAGCAGTTCTTC. Full variable domain (remainder filled in from reference TRBV5-1 and TRBJ2-1): KAGVTQTPRYLIKTRGQQVTLSCSPISGHRSVSWYQQTPGQGLQFLFEYFSETQRNKGNFPGRFSGRQFSNSRSEMNVSTLELGDSALYLCASSPPSYLDNEQFFGPGTRLTVL.

The chain recombines TRBV18 with TRBJ1-1; 8 nucleotides line up with TRBD1. CDR3 length equals 17 residues. The ends lost 2 bases at V and 3 bases at J; junction bases unmatched: 11. Germline CDR1 KGHSH, CDR2 LQKENI. The CDR3: CASSPRTGIRIDTEAFF. The CDR3 region has the DNA TGTGCCAGCTCACCAAGGACAGGGATTAGGATAGACACTGAAGCTTTCTTT.